Presented here are 21 T cell receptor beta chains from one specimen sequenced in a study of blood T cell repertoires in COVID-19. Clones were sequenced by immunoSEQ multiplex PCR, and TCRdb holds only the in-frame ones, with some missing. This sample has approximately 410,000 clones; 86% occur once, and the top ten carry 1.4% to 1.5%. Sequenced material: peripheral blood. These receptors originate from a woman aged 25-40 years with active or convalescent COVID-19.

This chain joins TRBV13 and TRBJ1-2; perhaps TRBD1 as D (6 bases). Germline CDR1 PRHDT, CDR2 FYEKMQ (reference sequence). V lost 4 bases and J 6 bases, leaving 21 bases between the germline ends. CDR3 size: 16 residues. This chain's CDR3 is CASSWADRQGRDGYTF. The CDR3 DNA sequence: TGTGCCAGCAGCTGGGCAGACAGGCAAGGACGGGATGGCTACACCTTC.

The V and J genes are TRBV28 and TRBJ1-2, with 9 bases aligning to TRBD1. The ends lost 7 bases at V and 0 bases at J; junction bases unmatched: 6. CDR1 and CDR2 (germline): MDHEN, SYDVKM. There are 15 residues in the CDR3. DNA of the CDR3: TGTGCCAGCAACATCGGGGACAGGGCTAACTATGGCTACACCTTC. It codes for CASNIGDRANYGYTF.

The chain is built from TRBV5-1 and TRBJ1-5, with a weak D call TRBD1 (6 bases). The CDR3 spans 14 residues. V was cut by 1 base and J by 5 bases, with 10 bases left in between. Germline V CDR1 and CDR2: SGHRS, YFSETQ. CDR3 sequence: CASSLSGDDQPQHF. Here the CDR3 DNA reads TGCGCCAGCAGCTTGTCAGGGGATGATCAGCCCCAGCATTTT.

The rearrangement joins TRBV5-5 to TRBJ1-3, with a possible D match to TRBD1 (5 bases). V lost 3 bases to trimming and J lost 0 bases, with 16 bases between them. The CDR3 loop spans 17 amino acids. The germline V gene encodes CDR1 SGHKS and CDR2 YYEKEE (reference sequence). The CDR3 protein is CASSSRPTTDSGNTIYF. CDR3 DNA: TGTGCCAGCAGCTCCCGGCCTACGACAGACTCTGGAAACACCATATATTTT.

V is TRBV12-3 or TRBV12-4 and J is TRBJ2-1, with D unresolved. V lost 2 bases and J 9 bases, leaving 8 bases between the germline ends. This CDR3 comprises 12 residues. CDR3 in DNA: TGTGCCAGCAGTTTAAGATTCGGTGAGCAGTTCTTC. Its protein is CASSLRFGEQFF.

The rearrangement links TRBV3-1 (or the pseudogene TRBV3-2) to TRBJ2-1; the D is unclear. The length of the CDR3 is 17 residues. Between the trimmed V and J ends, which lost 0 bases and 3 bases, there was a span of 15 bases. Per germline, CDR1 LGHDT and CDR2 YNNKEL (reference sequence). The CDR3 sequence: CASSQDDPTGGYNEQFF. The CDR3 DNA reads TGTGCCAGCAGCCAAGACGACCCGACGGGTGGCTACAATGAGCAGTTCTTC.

The CDR3 sequence: CAARGYRSGNTIYF. The CDR3 DNA follows: TGTGCCGCTAGGGGTTACCGCTCTGGAAACACCATATATTTT. The chain employs TRBV6-5 and TRBJ1-3, with TRBD1 as a possible D gene (5 bases). CDR3 size: 14 residues. Germline loops: CDR1 MNHEY, CDR2 SVGAGI. The V and J ends lost 11 bases and 0 bases respectively, with 14 bases between them.

The V gene is TRBV4-1, the J gene TRBJ1-4, with D maybe TRBD1 (6 bases). The CDR3 covers 15 residues. The germline V gene encodes CDR1 MGHRA and CDR2 YSYEKL. The ends were cut back, 6 bases at V and 5 bases at J, with 16 bases in the middle. Here the CDR3 DNA reads TGCGCCAGCAGTCAGGAGGGGAGGGGGAATGAAAAACTGTTTTTT. It is translated as CASSQEGRGNEKLFF.

The chain recombines TRBV6-1 with TRBJ1-2; no reliable D call. Trimming stripped 2 bases from V and 8 bases from J, with 15 bases between. This CDR3 has 14 amino acids. Germline lookup yields CDR1 MNHNS and CDR2 SASEGT. Here the CDR3 DNA reads TGTGCCAGCAGTGAATCCCCGGAGGGTGTAGGCTACACCTTC. Its translation is CASSESPEGVGYTF.

The chain joins TRBV14 to TRBJ2-1, with D perhaps matching TRBD2 (6 bases). The V gene's germline CDR1 is SGHDN and CDR2 FVKESK. The CDR3 contains 15 residues. V shed 4 bases and J shed 4 bases, with 14 bases lying between them. CDR3 sequence reads: CASSLRLGLYNEQFF. DNA of the CDR3: TGTGCCAGCAGCCTACGACTAGGACTTTACAATGAGCAGTTCTTC. The variable domain in full, with the rest retrieved from reference TRBV14 and TRBJ2-1, is EAGVTQFPSHSVIEKGQTVTLRCDPISGHDNLYWYRRVMGKEIKFLLHFVKESKQDESGMPNNRFLAERTGGTYSTLKVQPAELEDSGVYFCASSLRLGLYNEQFFGPGTRLTVL.

V and J are TRBV14 and TRBJ2-7, with 7 bases identical to TRBD2. Germline CDR1 is SGHDN and CDR2 is FVKESK. J lost 1 base, V lost 0 bases, and 0 bases had no gene match. CDR3 size: 14 residues. Here the CDR3 reads CASSQEGGSYEQYF. The CDR3 region has the DNA TGTGCCAGCAGCCAAGAGGGGGGGTCCTACGAGCAGTACTTC.

V is TRBV10-3 and J is TRBJ2-1; 12 positions agree with TRBD2. With V trimmed by 1 base and J by 8 bases, 9 bases remained unmatched. Germline values: CDR1 ENHRY, CDR2 SYGVKD. This CDR3 is built from 17 residues. The CDR3: CAISEYRLAGGHDEQFF. The DNA of the CDR3 is TGTGCCATCAGTGAGTATAGGCTAGCGGGGGGGCACGATGAGCAGTTCTTC.

V and J are TRBV6-2 or TRBV6-3 and TRBJ1-2; D is unclear. V was clipped by 5 bases and J by 4 bases, with 8 bases between them. The germline CDR1 and CDR2 sequences are MNHEY and SVGEGT. This CDR3 contains 12 residues. CDR3 DNA: TGTGCCAGCAGTATAGAGGGCTATGGCTACACCTTC. Its translation is CASSIEGYGYTF.

The J gene is TRBJ1-5, the V gene TRBV19, with D perhaps matching TRBD1 (6 bases). CDR3 length equals 15 residues. V lost 3 bases to trimming and J lost 3 bases, with 12 bases between them. CDR1 LNHDA and CDR2 SQIVND come from the germline V gene (reference sequence). CDR3 coding DNA: TGTGCCAGTAGTATTTCCGCAGGGGCCAATCAGCCCCAGCATTTT. It codes for CASSISAGANQPQHF. Looking up the rest from reference TRBV19 and TRBJ1-5 gives the full variable domain: DGGITQSPKYLFRKEGQNVTLSCEQNLNHDAMYWYRQDPGQGLRLIYYSQIVNDFQKGDIAEGYSVSREKKESFPLTVTSAQKNPTAFYLCASSISAGANQPQHFGDGTRLSIL.

This clone was detected only a few times. The chain combines TRBV2 with TRBJ2-7; D remains ambiguous. V was trimmed by 8 bases and J by 3 bases, leaving 14 bases between them. CDR3 length equals 13 residues. The germline V gene encodes CDR1 SNHLY and CDR2 FYNNEI. The CDR3 sequence is CASEAEVDYEQYF. CDR3 in DNA: TGTGCCAGCGAAGCCGAGGTTGACTACGAGCAGTACTTC.

The V and J genes are TRBV5-8 and TRBJ1-2, with a possible D match to TRBD1 (6 bases). The CDR3 is 15 residues long. Germline V gene data show CDR1 as SGHTS and CDR2 as YDEGEE. The V end lost 2 bases, the J end lost 5 bases, and 16 bases lay between the germline ends. CDR3 in amino acids: CASSFGGLGDYGYTF. The CDR3 DNA sequence: TGTGCCAGCAGCTTCGGGGGGCTCGGCGATTATGGCTACACCTTC.

The chain employs TRBV11-2 and TRBJ2-1; TRBD1 matches at 8 bases. Looked up from germline, CDR1 is SGHAT and CDR2 is FQNNGV. The CDR3 loop spans 19 amino acids. The V segment lost 5 bases and the J segment 5 bases; nucleotides outside the gene matches: 20. CDR3 amino acids: CASSPDRDRGARIHNEQFF. The CDR3 nucleotides are TGTGCCAGCAGCCCCGACCGAGACAGGGGAGCACGGATTCACAATGAGCAGTTCTTC.

The CDR3, as DNA: TGTGCCCACTACGATGGAGGGCGGAACACTGAAGCTTTCTTT. Its translation is CAHYDGGRNTEAFF. The V gene is TRBV6-5, the J gene TRBJ1-1, with D hard to call. The V end lost 11 bases, the J end lost 1 base, and 17 bases lay between the germline ends. This CDR3 has 14 amino acids. The germline gives CDR1 MNHEY, CDR2 SVGAGI.

The chain is built from TRBV7-9 and TRBJ2-1; 14 positions match TRBD2. In germline, CDR1 is SEHNR, CDR2 FQNEAQ (reference sequence). Trimming took 3 bases from V and 9 from J; bases not matched to a gene: 4. The CDR3 spans 15 residues. The CDR3 DNA follows: TGTGCCAGCAGCTTTTCAGGACTAGCGGGAGGTGAGCAGTTCTTC. This encodes CASSFSGLAGGEQFF.

The chain joins TRBV27 to TRBJ1-1; 8 bases map to TRBD1. Germline trimming cut 8 bases from V and 2 bases from J; bases unmatched to any gene: 4. The germline V gene encodes CDR1 MNHEY and CDR2 SMNVEV (reference sequence). There are 13 residues in the CDR3. The CDR3 region is CASWGQANTEAFF. CDR3 nucleotide sequence: TGTGCCAGCTGGGGACAGGCCAACACTGAAGCTTTCTTT.

The chain carries TRBV27 and TRBJ1-6, with TRBD1 identical over 7 bases. Germline CDR1 and CDR2: MNHEY and SMNVEV (reference sequence). V trimming: 5 bases; J trimming: 7 bases; junction bases outside the gene matches: 8. CDR3 size: 15 residues. The CDR3 DNA follows: TGTGCCAGCAGTCCGAAGACAGGGCTAAATTCACCCCTCCACTTT. It translates to CASSPKTGLNSPLHF.